This T cell receptor beta chain was sequenced in a study of T cells in Graves' hyperthyroidism and ophthalmopathy. Study outcomes and limitations: A 13 V-J signature model discriminated ophthalmopathy versus stable hyperthyroidism.

In this sample, this clonotype turned up once. As yet, its antigen is unknown. Germline assignment: CDR1 SNHLY and CDR2 FYNNEI. The V end was cut by 6 bases, the J end by 6 bases, with 12 bases between. The CDR3 is 13 residues long. No progression to ophthalmopathy during 18 months of follow-up defined stable disease. Each diagnosis was grounded in clinical symptoms, serum thyroxine and TRAb, thyroid ultrasound, and orbital computed tomography. PBMCs were derived from roughly 10 ml fresh peripheral blood. Regions amplified from RNA transcripts were the TCR beta CDR3 regions. First-round RT-PCR of the TCR CDR3 relied on the HTBI primer set. TCRdb used MiXCR to reprocess the multiplex PCR reads, holding one entry per CDR3 protein. The profile shows a few hundred thousand distinct CDR3 sequences, approximately 14% of them singletons.

The V and J genes are TRBV2 and TRBJ2-1; a weak D match, TRBD2 (5 bases). The receptor was derived from a young woman with Graves' hyperthyroidism. Sequencing was performed on blood. The CDR3 region is CASSATSPNEQFF. The CDR3 DNA reads as TGTGCCAGCAGCGCCACTAGTCCCAATGAGCAGTTCTTC.